This entry lists 22 T cell receptor beta chains sequenced from one sample in a study of Ad26.COV2.S vaccination and SARS-CoV-2 variants. Treatment reported: around 19 received Ad26.COV2.S at low or high dose, single or two shots; 5 received placebo; per-sample allocation not given. The samples were gathered on day 63 after the first injection of vaccine or placebo. The repertoire was sequenced with immunoSEQ multiplex PCR; TCRdb's copy has only in-frame clones and lacks some. This sample yields roughly 400,000 clones, of which 92% are seen a single time; over 1.5% belongs to the top ten. The sample here was peripheral blood, taken in a trial of Ad26.COV2.S vaccine versus placebo. All receptors come from a person aged 18-65 years who received the Ad26.COV2.S COVID-19 vaccine or a placebo.

This CDR3 is CASTLDGTSNQPQHF. In DNA form, the CDR3 reads TGTGCCAGTACCTTAGACGGAACGAGCAATCAGCCCCAGCATTTT. The chain links TRBV19 to TRBJ1-5; D is ambiguous. The CDR3 is made up of 15 amino acids. From germline, CDR1 is LNHDA and CDR2 SQIVND (reference sequence). V was shortened by 7 bases and J by 1 base, with 14 bases between the two germline ends. The whole variable domain, remainder taken from reference TRBV19 and TRBJ1-5, is DGGITQSPKYLFRKEGQNVTLSCEQNLNHDAMYWYRQDPGQGLRLIYYSQIVNDFQKGDIAEGYSVSREKKESFPLTVTSAQKNPTAFYLCASTLDGTSNQPQHFGDGTRLSIL.

CDR3 amino acids: CASSYSAGGIETQYF. In DNA form, the CDR3 reads TGTGCCAGCAGTTACTCGGCAGGGGGCATTGAGACCCAGTACTTC. The chain employs TRBV6-5 and TRBJ2-5, with TRBD1 identical over 8 bases. Trimming at V came to 0 bases and at J to 5 bases, leaving 5 bases not matched to a gene. CDR1 is MNHEY, CDR2 SVGAGI, per germline. The CDR3 length is 15 residues.

The chain employs TRBV30 and TRBJ2-7; D possibly matches TRBD1 or TRBD2 (5 bases each). The ends were cut back, 8 bases at V and 7 bases at J, with 21 bases in the middle. Germline CDR1 reads GTSNPN; CDR2 reads SVGIG (reference sequence). The CDR3 runs to 13 residues. CDR3 residues: CAPGTDLSEEQYF. CDR3 sequence (DNA): TGTGCCCCCGGGACCGACCTTTCCGAGGAGCAGTACTTC.

The chain has TRBV7-8 and TRBJ2-5; 8 bases are a match to TRBD2. J was trimmed by 4 bases and V by 1 base; bases with no gene match: 5. Germline assignment: CDR1 SGHVS and CDR2 FQNEAQ. This CDR3 is 15 amino acids long. CDR3 nucleotide sequence: TGTGCCAGCAGCTTAGGCGGGGGGCTGGGAGAGACCCAGTACTTC. Translation gives CASSLGGGLGETQYF.

V usage is TRBV7-9 and J usage is TRBJ2-7; 8 bases fit TRBD1. Germline V gene data show CDR1 as SEHNR and CDR2 as FQNEAQ (reference sequence). Losses at the gene ends were 4 bases for V and 4 bases for J; bases not matched to a gene: 6. The CDR3 contains 14 residues. CDR3 region: CASSYDRGGYEQYF. As DNA, the CDR3 is TGTGCCAGCAGCTACGACAGGGGTGGGTACGAGCAGTACTTC.

V gene TRBV6-2 or TRBV6-3 combines with J gene TRBJ1-1; no clear D. Trimming pared 1 base from V and 8 bases from J, leaving 11 bases between. The length of the CDR3 is 13 residues. Germline assignment: CDR1 MNHEY and CDR2 SVGEGT. Here the CDR3 DNA reads TGTGCCAGCAGTTACTTTCAGCTAGAAGAAGCTTTCTTT. Amino acids: CASSYFQLEEAFF.

The chain couples TRBV11-2 to TRBJ2-7; the D is unclear. Trimming stripped 0 bases from V and 6 bases from J, with 6 bases between. Germline V lookup: CDR1 SGHAT, CDR2 FQNNGV. The CDR3 runs to 12 residues. CDR3 sequence reads: CASSLEVGEQYF. In DNA, the CDR3 is TGTGCCAGCAGCTTAGAGGTTGGCGAGCAGTACTTC. Based on the CDR3 plus reference TRBV11-2 and TRBJ2-7, the full variable domain is EAGVAQSPRYKIIEKRQSVAFWCNPISGHATLYWYQQILGQGPKLLIQFQNNGVVDDSQLPKDRFSAERLKGVDSTLKIQPAKLEDSAVYLCASSLEVGEQYFGPGTRLTVT.

The chain carries TRBV15 and TRBJ2-3; D is undetermined. Trimming cost V 1 base and J 1 base, with 6 bases left between them. CDR3 length: 14 residues. Per germline, CDR1 LNHNV and CDR2 YYDKDF (reference sequence). The CDR3 sequence is CATSRVAGTDTQYF. CDR3 nucleotide sequence: TGTGCCACCAGCAGAGTTGCGGGCACAGATACGCAGTATTTT.

This chain links TRBV15 with TRBJ1-2; D is perhaps TRBD1 (5 bases). CDR1 and CDR2 (germline): LNHNV, YYDKDF (reference sequence). Trimming took 5 bases from V and 1 from J, leaving 20 bases between them. The CDR3 runs to 17 residues. CDR3 amino acids: CATSAKGVDSINYGYTF. As DNA, the CDR3 is TGTGCCACCAGCGCAAAAGGGGTGGACTCGATTAACTATGGCTACACCTTC.

The chain has TRBV7-2 and TRBJ1-5; D is undetermined. Trimming took 3 bases from V and 2 from J, leaving 8 bases between them. Germline V lookup: CDR1 SGHTA, CDR2 FQGNSA. The CDR3 consists of 14 residues. The CDR3 loop reads CASSLGGRNQPQHF. In DNA form, the CDR3 reads TGTGCCAGCAGCTTGGGAGGACGCAATCAGCCCCAGCATTTT.

The rearrangement joins TRBV3-1 (or the pseudogene TRBV3-2) to TRBJ2-1; 10 bases map to TRBD2. The J segment lost 0 bases and the V segment lost 6 bases, leaving 8 bases of the junction unmatched. This CDR3 has 17 residues. CDR1 LGHDT and CDR2 YNNKEL come from the germline V gene (reference sequence). The CDR3 sequence is CASSLYSGGSSYNEQFF. The CDR3 DNA is TGTGCCAGCAGTCTCTATAGCGGGGGGAGCTCCTACAATGAGCAGTTCTTC.

The chain joins TRBV18 to TRBJ1-2; D uncertain. Germline CDR1 and CDR2: KGHSH and LQKENI. The V gene lost 6 bases and the J gene lost 2 bases, with 10 bases spanning the gap. CDR3 length: 13 residues. CDR3 DNA: TGTGCCAGCTCCCCGGGATCAAACTATGGCTACACCTTC. Its translation: CASSPGSNYGYTF.

The rearrangement joins TRBV4-3 to TRBJ2-3; TRBD1 agrees at 8 bases. CDR1 and CDR2 from the germline V gene are LGHNA and YSLEER. CDR3 length: 16 residues. V dropped 0 bases and J dropped 7; count of bases not matched to a gene: 9. CDR3 bases: TGCGCCAGCAGCCAAGATCTGGCAGGGGGCTCATATACGCAGTATTTT. Protein product: CASSQDLAGGSYTQYF.

The gene calls are TRBV11-2 and TRBJ2-3; TRBD1 matches 9 bases. Germline loops: CDR1 SGHAT, CDR2 FQNNGV. With V trimmed by 5 bases and J by 2 bases, 5 bases remained unmatched. The CDR3 is 15 amino acids. CDR3 DNA sequence: TGTGCCAGCAGCCTGGGACAGGGATACACAGATACGCAGTATTTT. Translated, it gives CASSLGQGYTDTQYF.

This clone came up once. The chain links TRBV28 to TRBJ2-2; D is perhaps TRBD1 (6 bases). The length of the CDR3 is 17 residues. The germline CDR1 and CDR2 sequences are MDHEN and SYDVKM. Trimming removed 7 bases from V and 1 base from J, with 19 bases in between. CDR3 sequence: CASNPSWGTRNTGELFF. The CDR3 DNA sequence: TGTGCCAGCAACCCCTCATGGGGGACACGGAACACCGGGGAGCTGTTTTTT. The full variable domain, its missing parts supplied by reference TRBV28 and TRBJ2-2, is DVKVTQSSRYLVKRTGEKVFLECVQDMDHENMFWYRQDPGLGLRLIYFSYDVKMKEKGDIPEGYSVSREKKERFSLILESASTNQTSMYLCASNPSWGTRNTGELFFGEGSRLTVL.

With regard to this clone: The germline gene is not matched at one end of the junction; a read error may be the cause. The same CDR3 also results from other DNA sequences found in this sample. V usage is TRBV7-7 and J usage is TRBJ2-1; D possibly matches TRBD1 or TRBD2 (5 bases each). The CDR3 runs 16 residues. Per the germline V gene, CDR1 is SSHAT and CDR2 is FNYEAQ (reference sequence). The CDR3 region is CASSLGGQGPYNEQFF. The CDR3 region has the DNA TGTGCTAGCAGCTTGGGCGGGCAGGGCCCCTACAATGAGCAGTTCTTC.

The rearrangement uses TRBV19 and TRBJ1-1; 8 bases fit TRBD1. The ends lost 3 bases at V and 3 bases at J; junction bases unmatched: 9. The CDR3 is 16 residues long. The germline V gene has CDR1 LNHDA and CDR2 SQIVND (reference sequence). The CDR3 sequence: CASSIPRTGPHTEAFF. The CDR3 DNA reads as TGTGCCAGTAGTATCCCTAGGACAGGGCCCCACACTGAAGCTTTCTTT.

In this sample, this clone turned up once. CDR3 nucleotide sequence: TGTGCCAGCAGTTTAGATATCACTGAAGCTTTCTTT. It codes for CASSLDITEAFF. This chain links TRBV28 with TRBJ1-1; D not certain. Trimming pared 2 bases from V and 4 bases from J, leaving 5 bases between. The CDR3 totals 12 residues. The germline V gene encodes CDR1 MDHEN and CDR2 SYDVKM.

The J gene is TRBJ1-2, the V gene TRBV3-1 (or the pseudogene TRBV3-2), with 10 bases fitting TRBD1. Germline CDR1 is LGHDT and CDR2 is YNNKEL (reference sequence). The junction had 5 bases not matched to a gene; V was cut back by 7 bases and J by 6 bases. The CDR3 is 13 residues long. The CDR3 here is CASNRQGAHGYTF. The CDR3 coding sequence is TGTGCCAGCAACAGACAGGGGGCACATGGCTACACCTTC.

The chain combines TRBV4-1 with TRBJ2-3, with TRBD2 matching 9 bases. CDR1 and CDR2 (germline): MGHRA, YSYEKL. The J segment lost 3 bases and the V segment lost 3 bases, leaving 13 bases of the junction unmatched. The CDR3 covers 18 residues. CDR3 loop: CASSHPGTSTSSTDTQYF. The CDR3 bases are TGCGCCAGCAGCCATCCCGGGACTAGCACGTCCTCAACAGATACGCAGTATTTT.

V is TRBV27 and J is TRBJ2-1; D unresolved. Germline V CDR1 and CDR2: MNHEY, SMNVEV (reference sequence). The CDR3 totals 13 residues. Trimming removed 0 bases from V and 4 bases from J, with 4 bases in between. The CDR3 sequence: CASSLSLYNEQFF. CDR3 bases: TGTGCCAGCAGTTTATCCCTTTACAATGAGCAGTTCTTC.

V gene TRBV30 combines with J gene TRBJ2-7, with 7 bases that match TRBD1. The V and J ends lost 2 bases and 2 bases, in that order; junction bases with no gene match: 3. The CDR3 totals 13 residues. The germline V gene encodes CDR1 GTSNPN and CDR2 SVGIG (reference sequence). CDR3 amino acids: CAWSRDSAYEQYF. The DNA of the CDR3 is TGTGCCTGGAGTCGGGACAGCGCCTACGAGCAGTACTTC.